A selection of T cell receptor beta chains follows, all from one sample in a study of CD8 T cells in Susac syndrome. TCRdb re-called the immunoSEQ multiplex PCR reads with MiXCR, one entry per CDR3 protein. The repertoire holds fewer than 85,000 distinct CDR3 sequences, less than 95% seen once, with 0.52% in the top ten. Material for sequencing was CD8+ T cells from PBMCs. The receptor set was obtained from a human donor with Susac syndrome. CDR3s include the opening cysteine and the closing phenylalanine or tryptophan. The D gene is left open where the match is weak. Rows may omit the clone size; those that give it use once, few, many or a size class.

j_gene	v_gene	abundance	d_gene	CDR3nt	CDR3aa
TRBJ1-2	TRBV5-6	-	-	TGTGCCAGCAGCTCCGGGACCGCTGCTTATGGCTACACCTTC	CASSSGTAAYGYTF
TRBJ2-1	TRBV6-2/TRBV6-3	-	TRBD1	TGTGCCATAGGACAGGACACCTACAATGAGCAGTTCTTC	CAIGQDTYNEQFF
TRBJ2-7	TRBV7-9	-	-	TGTGCCAGCAGTAAAGAGGCGGGGGCCCCCTACGAACAGTACTTC	CASSKEAGAPYEQYF
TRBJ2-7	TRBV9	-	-	TGTGCCAGCAGTGGCAGTTCCCCCTACGAGCAGTACTTC	CASSGSSPYEQYF
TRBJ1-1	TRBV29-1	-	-	TGCAGCGCCGCCCAGGGCAGGGTGGAAGTTGAAGCTTTCTTT	CSAAQGRVEVEAFF
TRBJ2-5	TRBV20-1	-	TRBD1	TGCAGTGCTAGGCCAGGGAAGGGGGCGCACAGGGAGACCCAGTACTTC	CSARPGKGAHRETQYF
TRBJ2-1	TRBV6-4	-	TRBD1	TGTGCCACTTCCCGGGACAGCAACAATGAGCAGTTCTTC	CATSRDSNNEQFF
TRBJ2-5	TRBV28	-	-	TGTGCCAGCAGTTTGGTCGGGACCCACGAGACCCAGTACTTC	CASSLVGTHETQYF
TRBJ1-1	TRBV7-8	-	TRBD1	TGTGCCAGCAGCTTACGGACAGGCTTGAACACTGAAGCTTTCTTT	CASSLRTGLNTEAFF
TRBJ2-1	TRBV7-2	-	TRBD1	TGTGCCAGCAGCTTAGTATCCGGGACAGGGCGAAATGAGCAGTTCTTC	CASSLVSGTGRNEQFF
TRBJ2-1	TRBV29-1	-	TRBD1	TGCAGCGTTCCGGGACAGGTTGTTTTCAATGAGCAGTTCTTC	CSVPGQVVFNEQFF
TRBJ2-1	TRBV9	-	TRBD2	TGTGCCAGCAGCGGTCGGGCGGGGGGGCATTGGAATGAGCAGTTCTTC	CASSGRAGGHWNEQFF
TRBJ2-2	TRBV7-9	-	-	TGTGCCAGCCTACTGATGACGACCGGGGAGCTGTTTTTT	CASLLMTTGELFF
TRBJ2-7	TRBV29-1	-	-	TGCAGCGTTGAACACGGGCGCTACGAGCAGTACTTC	CSVEHGRYEQYF
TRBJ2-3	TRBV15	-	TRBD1	TGTGCCACCAGCGGGACAGGGGGCAGGACAGATACGCAGTATTTT	CATSGTGGRTDTQYF
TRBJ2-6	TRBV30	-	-	TGTGCCTGGAGCAGGGGCGCTGGGGCCAACGTCCTGACTTTC	CAWSRGAGANVLTF
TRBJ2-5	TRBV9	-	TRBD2	TGTGCCAGCAGCGCTCTAGCGGGGGAAGAGACCCAGTACTTC	CASSALAGEETQYF
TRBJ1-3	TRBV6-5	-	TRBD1	TGTGCCAGCAAACCAACAGGGGCTGGAAACACCATATATTTT	CASKPTGAGNTIYF
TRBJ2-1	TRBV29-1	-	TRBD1	TGCAGCGTTGTTGGGGACAGGGGTTCGTCCTACAATGAGCAGTTCTTC	CSVVGDRGSSYNEQFF
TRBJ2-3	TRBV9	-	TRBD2	TGTGCCAGCAGCGGTGGGGGGAGCGGGGGGTCTGCAGATACGCAGTATTTT	CASSGGGSGGSADTQYF
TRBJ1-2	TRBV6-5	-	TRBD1	TGTGCCAGCAGTTACTCCACAGGGGAGGGCTACACCTTC	CASSYSTGEGYTF
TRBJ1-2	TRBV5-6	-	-	TGTGCCAGCAGCTCGAGGCCGGACGGAAACTATGGCTACACCTTC	CASSSRPDGNYGYTF
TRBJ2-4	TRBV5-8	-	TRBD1	TGTGCCAGCAGCTTACAGGGGTCCAAAAACATTCAGTACTTC	CASSLQGSKNIQYF
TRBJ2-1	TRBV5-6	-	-	TGTGCCAGCAGCTTCGGCGGTCATGAGCAGTTCTTC	CASSFGGHEQFF
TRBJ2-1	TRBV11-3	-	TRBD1	TGTGCCAGCAGCTTAGCGGACAGGGGCCGCGAGCAGTTCTTC	CASSLADRGREQFF
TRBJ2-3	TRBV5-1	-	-	TGCGCCAGCAGCTTGTGGCGGTTCACAGATACGCAGTATTTT	CASSLWRFTDTQYF
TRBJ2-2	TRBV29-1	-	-	TGCAGCGGGGCGGTAGCGGTAGCGAACACCGGGGAGCTGTTTTTT	CSGAVAVANTGELFF
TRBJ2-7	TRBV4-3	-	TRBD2	TGCGCCAGCAGCCAAGATTGGACTAGCTCCTACGAGCAGTACTTC	CASSQDWTSSYEQYF
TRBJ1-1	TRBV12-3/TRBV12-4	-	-	TGTGCCAGCAGTTTAGGGGTTATGAACACTGAAGCTTTCTTT	CASSLGVMNTEAFF
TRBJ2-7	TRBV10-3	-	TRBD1	TGTGCCATCAGTACCGGGACAGGGATTTACGAGCAGTACTTC	CAISTGTGIYEQYF
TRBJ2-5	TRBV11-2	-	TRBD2	TGTGCCAGCAGCTTAGTCATGGGGAGGGTCCAAGAGACCCAGTACTTC	CASSLVMGRVQETQYF
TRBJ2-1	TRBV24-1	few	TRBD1	TGTGCCACCGAGGACAGGCACAATGAGCAGTTCTTC	CATEDRHNEQFF
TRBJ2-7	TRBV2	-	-	TGTGCCAGCCGCGACAGTTACCTCTACGAGCAGTACTTC	CASRDSYLYEQYF
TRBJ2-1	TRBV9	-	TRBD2	TGTGCCAGCAGCGTAGAGCTAGCGGGGGGGAATGAGCAGTTCTTC	CASSVELAGGNEQFF
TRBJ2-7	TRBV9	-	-	TGTGCCAGCAGCGTAGGAGGGGGGCACCCCTACGAGCAGTACTTC	CASSVGGGHPYEQYF
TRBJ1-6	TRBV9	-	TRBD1	TGTGCCAGCAGCCCCAGGACAGGGATGAGGTCACCCCTCCACTTT	CASSPRTGMRSPLHF
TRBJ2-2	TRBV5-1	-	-	TGCGCCAGCAGACCCCCGGGAAACGGGGAGCTGTTTTTT	CASRPPGNGELFF
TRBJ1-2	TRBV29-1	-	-	TGCAGCGTTGTCCTCTGGGACCACTATGGCTACACCTTC	CSVVLWDHYGYTF
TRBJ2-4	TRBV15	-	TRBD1	TGTGCCACCAGCAGAAGAGCAGGGGGAGACATTCAGTACTTC	CATSRRAGGDIQYF
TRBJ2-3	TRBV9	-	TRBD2	TGTGCCAGCAGCCCTTGCGGGGGTTTATGGACGCAGTATTTT	CASSPCGGLWTQYF
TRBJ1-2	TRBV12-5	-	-	TGTGCTAGTGGTTCAACGGACAGCGCTCGCTATGGCTACACCTTC	CASGSTDSARYGYTF
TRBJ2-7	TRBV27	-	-	TGTGCCAGCAGGGGGTTATCCTACGAGCAGTACTTC	CASRGLSYEQYF
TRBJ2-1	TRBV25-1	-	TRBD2	TGTGCCAGCAGTGATTCGCGGGGGTTCCGGAATGAGCAGTTCTTC	CASSDSRGFRNEQFF
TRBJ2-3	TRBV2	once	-	TGTGCCAGTTTTAAGGGACGGGGGATCACAGATACGCAGTATTTT	CASFKGRGITDTQYF
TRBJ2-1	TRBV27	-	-	TGTGCCAGCAGTTTGGCCAGGGCAGGCAATGAGCAGTTCTTC	CASSLARAGNEQFF
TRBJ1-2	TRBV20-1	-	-	TGCAGTGCTAGAGATCGTGGGACGCCCGCTAACTATGGCTACACCTTC	CSARDRGTPANYGYTF
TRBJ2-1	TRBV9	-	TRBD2	TGTGCCAGCAGCGCTTTGGCGGGGGGGCGGGCCAATGAGCAGTTCTTC	CASSALAGGRANEQFF
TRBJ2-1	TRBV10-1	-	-	TGCGCCAGCAGTGAGTCGTTAGGGGAGCAGTTCTTC	CASSESLGEQFF
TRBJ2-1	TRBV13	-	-	TGTGCCAGCAGCTTAGGCCGGCGTGACAATGAGCAGTTCTTC	CASSLGRRDNEQFF
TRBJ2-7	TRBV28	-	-	TGTGCCAGCAGTCCCGGGACAAAGTACGAGCAGTACTTC	CASSPGTKYEQYF